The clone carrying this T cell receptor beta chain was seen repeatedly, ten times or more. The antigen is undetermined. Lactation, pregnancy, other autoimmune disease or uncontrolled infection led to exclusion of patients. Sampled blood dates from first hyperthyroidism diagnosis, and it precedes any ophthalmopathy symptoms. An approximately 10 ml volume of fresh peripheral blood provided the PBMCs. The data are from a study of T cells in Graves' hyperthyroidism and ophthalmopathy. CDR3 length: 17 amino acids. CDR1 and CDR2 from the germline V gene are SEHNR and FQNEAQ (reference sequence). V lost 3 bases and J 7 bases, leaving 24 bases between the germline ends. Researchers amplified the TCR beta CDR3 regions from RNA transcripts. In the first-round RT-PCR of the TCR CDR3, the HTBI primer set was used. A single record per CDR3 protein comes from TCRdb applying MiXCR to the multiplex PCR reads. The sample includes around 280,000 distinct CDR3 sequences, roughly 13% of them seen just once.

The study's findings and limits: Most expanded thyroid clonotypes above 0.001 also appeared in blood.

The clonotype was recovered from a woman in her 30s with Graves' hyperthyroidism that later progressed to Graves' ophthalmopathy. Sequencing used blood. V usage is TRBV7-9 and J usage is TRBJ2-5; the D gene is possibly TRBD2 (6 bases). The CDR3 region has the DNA TGTGCCAGCAGCTTGCGTCCTATGGGACTGGAAGCAGGGACCCAGTACTTC. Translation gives CASSLRPMGLEAGTQYF.